This T cell receptor beta chain was identified in a study of T cells after yellow fever vaccination. The sample holds a few counts of this clonotype. Its antigen is not identified. TCR cDNA, made by 5'RACE template switching, carried an added universal primer site and UMIs. One entry per CDR3 protein results from TCRdb running MiXCR on the 5' RACE reads. This table holds around 550,000 distinct CDR3 sequences, approximately 21% found once. Study results and caveats: Reappearing after the booster were most of the clones from primary vaccination (about 96% CD4, about 88% CD8). Clonotypes appearing in both CD4 and CD8 compartments existed, and their share was small. One caveat is that FACS-sorted repertoires could contain abundant clonotypes contaminating from the bulk population.

This CDR3 region has 16 residues. From germline, CDR1 is SGHAT and CDR2 FQNNGV. V lost 4 bases to trimming and J lost 0 bases; unmatched junction nucleotides: 5. This TCR was recovered from a man younger than 45 who received the YFV17D yellow fever vaccine. The chain links TRBV11-2 to TRBJ2-3, with 9 bases matching TRBD1. The sample was PBMCs, taken 15 days after the yellow fever booster vaccination. In DNA form, the CDR3 reads TGTGCCAGCAGCTCCGGGACAGGGCTAAGCACAGATACGCAGTATTTT. Encoded protein: CASSSGTGLSTDTQYF.